The rows below give T cell receptor beta chains drawn from one sample of a study of shared clonotypes between healthy human individuals. Produced via immunoSEQ multiplex PCR; TCRdb's table is partial and in-frame only. The sample records more than 400,000 clones, 96% being singletons. The sample comprised naive CD4+ T cells sorted from blood. Receptor source: a woman aged 25 to 39 in good health. Both conserved end residues are part of each CDR3. The D gene is left open where the match is weak.

j_gene,v_gene,len,d_gene,CDR3aa,CDR3nt
TRBJ1-2,TRBV15,14,.,CATSRDPGPEGYTF,TGTGCCACCAGCAGAGACCCGGGGCCGGAGGGCTACACCTTC
TRBJ1-5,TRBV6-1,16,TRBD1,CASSATGFGSNQPQHF,TGTGCCAGCAGTGCGACAGGGTTTGGGAGCAATCAGCCCCAGCATTTT
TRBJ2-1,TRBV25-1,14,.,CASREGLPGNEQFF,TGTGCCAGCAGGGAGGGACTCCCGGGGAATGAGCAGTTCTTC
TRBJ2-3,TRBV5-4,14,TRBD2,CATGGVAGTDTQYF,TGTGCCACGGGGGGGGTAGCGGGAACAGATACGCAGTATTTT
TRBJ2-7,TRBV7-2,16,TRBD2,CASSHPTSGSKDEQYF,TGTGCCAGCAGCCACCCGACTAGCGGGAGTAAGGACGAGCAGTACTTC
TRBJ2-7,TRBV5-1,15,TRBD1,CASSLRTGSSYEQYF,TGCGCCAGCAGCTTACGGACAGGCAGCTCCTACGAGCAGTACTTC
TRBJ2-7,TRBV5-1,13,TRBD1,CASSSTGSYEQYF,TGCGCCAGCAGCTCGACAGGGAGCTACGAGCAGTACTTC
TRBJ1-1,TRBV19,14,.,CASSIGAHSTEAFF,TGTGCCAGTAGTATAGGTGCGCATAGCACTGAAGCTTTCTTT
TRBJ2-1,TRBV11-2,17,TRBD2,CASSSKLEGLARNEQFF,TGTGCCAGCAGCTCCAAACTCGAGGGACTAGCGCGCAATGAGCAGTTCTTC
TRBJ2-2,TRBV7-2,16,.,CASSLPIHVRTGELFF,TGTGCCAGCAGCTTACCTATTCACGTTCGTACCGGGGAGCTGTTTTTT
TRBJ2-2,TRBV5-6,17,TRBD2,CASSRRSGRAGTGELFF,TGTGCCAGCAGCCGTCGTAGCGGGAGGGCCGGGACCGGGGAGCTGTTTTTT
TRBJ1-2,TRBV5-1,13,.,CASSSGRSYGYTF,TGCGCCAGCAGTTCGGGACGTAGCTATGGCTACACCTTC
TRBJ2-7,TRBV2,17,TRBD2,CASKKGLAGSSSYEQYF,TGTGCCAGCAAGAAAGGACTAGCGGGATCCAGCTCCTACGAGCAGTACTTC
TRBJ2-3,TRBV7-9,14,.,CASSLRWAGATQYF,TGTGCCAGCAGCTTACGCTGGGCGGGGGCTACGCAGTATTTT
TRBJ2-3,TRBV5-1,17,TRBD2,CASSPRLAGTSTDTQYF,TGCGCCAGCAGCCCACGACTAGCGGGAACTAGCACAGATACGCAGTATTTT
TRBJ1-5,TRBV7-8,13,.,CASRLNWDQPQHF,TGTGCCAGCAGACTAAACTGGGATCAGCCCCAGCATTTT
TRBJ2-2,TRBV7-9,19,TRBD2,CASSSGTSGRAMNTGELFF,TGTGCCAGCAGCTCCGGGACTAGCGGGAGGGCCATGAACACCGGGGAGCTGTTTTTT
TRBJ1-6,TRBV11-2,17,.,CASSASWAATYNSPLHF,TGTGCCAGCAGCGCCTCTTGGGCAGCGACCTATAATTCACCCCTCCACTTT
TRBJ2-7,TRBV14,16,TRBD2,CASSSDQRDHKDEQYF,TGTGCCAGCAGCTCTGACCAGCGGGACCATAAGGACGAGCAGTACTTC
TRBJ2-1,TRBV15,17,TRBD2,CATSRGGGASGSTEQFF,TGTGCCACCAGCAGAGGGGGTGGGGCTAGCGGGAGTACTGAGCAGTTCTTC
TRBJ2-7,TRBV11-1,14,TRBD1,CASSLDREVYEQYF,TGTGCCAGCAGCTTGGACAGGGAGGTCTACGAGCAGTACTTC
TRBJ1-2,TRBV7-2,15,TRBD1,CASSPRTGDNYGYTF,TGTGCCAGCAGCCCCAGGACAGGGGATAACTATGGCTACACCTTC
TRBJ1-1,TRBV7-9,15,.,CASSLANTMNTEAFF,TGTGCCAGCAGCTTAGCGAATACGATGAACACTGAAGCTTTCTTT
TRBJ2-1,TRBV29-1,11,TRBD2,CSGTTSDEQFF,TGCAGCGGTACGACTAGCGATGAGCAGTTCTTC
TRBJ2-1,TRBV1,19,.,CTSSQVLLRAGGFWNEQFF,TGCACCAGCAGCCAAGTACTCTTAAGAGCGGGTGGGTTTTGGAATGAGCAGTTCTTC
TRBJ2-2,TRBV5-1,16,TRBD2,CASSRGTSGSGGELFF,TGCGCCAGCAGCAGAGGGACTAGCGGGAGTGGCGGGGAGCTGTTTTTT
TRBJ1-5,TRBV19,14,TRBD1,CAIRGGRGHQPQHF,TGTGCCATCAGGGGTGGCAGGGGGCATCAGCCCCAGCATTTT
TRBJ1-1,TRBV28,15,TRBD1,CASGVYDPIDRAAFF,TGTGCCAGCGGAGTATATGACCCAATCGACAGGGCGGCTTTCTTT
TRBJ1-5,TRBV18,11,.,CASSTGGPQHF,TGTGCCAGCTCAACCGGGGGGCCCCAGCATTTT
TRBJ2-5,TRBV9,13,.,CASSVRGGETQYF,TGTGCCAGCAGCGTACGTGGAGGGGAGACCCAGTACTTC
TRBJ2-1,TRBV7-2,13,TRBD2,CASSLGTNNEQFF,TGTGCCAGCAGCCTCGGGACTAACAATGAGCAGTTCTTC
TRBJ2-1,TRBV4-1,21,TRBD1,CASSPIIKSRQGSNTYNEQFF,TGCGCCAGCAGCCCCATTATAAAGAGCCGACAGGGGTCCAATACCTACAATGAGCAGTTCTTC
TRBJ1-6,TRBV27,15,.,CASSFLGEGNSPLHF,TGTGCCAGCAGTTTCCTAGGGGAAGGGAATTCACCCCTCCACTTT
TRBJ2-1,TRBV29-1,13,.,CITRGASYNEQFF,TGCATAACCCGGGGGGCGTCCTACAATGAGCAGTTCTTC
TRBJ2-7,TRBV7-6,15,TRBD2,CASSLEAGGAYEQYF,TGTGCCAGCAGCTTAGAGGCGGGAGGTGCCTACGAGCAGTACTTC
TRBJ2-7,TRBV11-2,15,.,CASSLIFVDRIEQYF,TGTGCCAGCAGCTTAATTTTTGTGGACCGCATCGAGCAGTACTTC
TRBJ2-7,TRBV15,15,TRBD2,CATSRDLAGAREQYF,TGTGCCACCAGCAGAGATCTAGCGGGAGCTCGCGAGCAGTACTTC